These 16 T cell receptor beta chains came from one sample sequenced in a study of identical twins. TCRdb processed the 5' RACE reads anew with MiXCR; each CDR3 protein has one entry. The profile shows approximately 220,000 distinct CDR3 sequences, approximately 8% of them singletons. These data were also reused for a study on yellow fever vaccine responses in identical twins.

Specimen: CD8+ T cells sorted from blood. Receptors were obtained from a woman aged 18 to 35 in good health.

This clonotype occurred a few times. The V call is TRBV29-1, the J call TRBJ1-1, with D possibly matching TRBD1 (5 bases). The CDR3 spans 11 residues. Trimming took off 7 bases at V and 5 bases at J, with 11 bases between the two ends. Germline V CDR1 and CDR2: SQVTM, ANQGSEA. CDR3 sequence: CSGGGGTEAFF. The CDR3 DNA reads TGCAGCGGGGGTGGGGGTACTGAAGCTTTCTTT.

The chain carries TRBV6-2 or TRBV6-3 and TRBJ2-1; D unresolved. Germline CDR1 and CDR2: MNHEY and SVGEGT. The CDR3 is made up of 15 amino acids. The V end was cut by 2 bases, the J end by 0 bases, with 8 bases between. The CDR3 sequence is CASSYEGLSYNEQFF. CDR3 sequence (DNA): TGTGCCAGCAGTTACGAAGGGCTCTCCTACAATGAGCAGTTCTTC.

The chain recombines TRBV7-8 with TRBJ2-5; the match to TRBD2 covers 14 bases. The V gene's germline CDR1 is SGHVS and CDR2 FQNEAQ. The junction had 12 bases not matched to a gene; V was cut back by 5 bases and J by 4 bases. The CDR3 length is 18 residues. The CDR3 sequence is CASSPRGGTSGGRETQYF. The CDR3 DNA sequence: TGTGCCAGCAGCCCGAGGGGGGGGACTAGCGGGGGTCGAGAGACCCAGTACTTC. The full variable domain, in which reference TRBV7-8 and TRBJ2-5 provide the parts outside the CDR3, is GAGVSQSPRYKVAKRGQDVALRCDPISGHVSLFWYQQALGQGPEFLTYFQNEAQLDKSGLPSDRFFAERPEGSVSTLKIQRTQQEDSAVYLCASSPRGGTSGGRETQYFGPGTRLLVL.

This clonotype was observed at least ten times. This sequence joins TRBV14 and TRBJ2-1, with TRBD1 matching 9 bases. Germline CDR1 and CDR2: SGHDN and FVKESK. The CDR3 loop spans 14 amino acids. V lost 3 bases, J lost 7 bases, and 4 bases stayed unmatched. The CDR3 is CASSQHGQGNEQFF. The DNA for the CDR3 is TGTGCCAGCAGCCAGCACGGACAGGGGAATGAGCAGTTCTTC.

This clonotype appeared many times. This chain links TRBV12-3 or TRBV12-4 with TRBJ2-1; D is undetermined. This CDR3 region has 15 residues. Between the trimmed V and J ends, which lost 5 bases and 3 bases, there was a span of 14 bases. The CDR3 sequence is CASSPSSWGYNEQFF. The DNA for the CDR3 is TGTGCCAGCAGTCCCAGCTCCTGGGGCTACAATGAGCAGTTCTTC.

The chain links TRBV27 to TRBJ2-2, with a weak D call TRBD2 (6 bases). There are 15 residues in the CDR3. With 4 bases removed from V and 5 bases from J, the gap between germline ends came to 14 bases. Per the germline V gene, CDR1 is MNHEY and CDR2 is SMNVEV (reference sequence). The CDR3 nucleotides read TGTGCCAGCAGTTCTCCCGGGACTCCAACCGGGGAGCTGTTTTTT. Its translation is CASSSPGTPTGELFF.

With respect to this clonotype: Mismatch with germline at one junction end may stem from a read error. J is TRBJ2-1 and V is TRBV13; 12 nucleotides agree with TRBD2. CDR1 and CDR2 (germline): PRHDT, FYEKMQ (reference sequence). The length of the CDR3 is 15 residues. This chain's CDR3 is CPSSSGTSGHNEQFF. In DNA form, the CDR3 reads TGTCCCAGCAGCTCGGGGACTAGCGGGCACAATGAGCAGTTCTTC.

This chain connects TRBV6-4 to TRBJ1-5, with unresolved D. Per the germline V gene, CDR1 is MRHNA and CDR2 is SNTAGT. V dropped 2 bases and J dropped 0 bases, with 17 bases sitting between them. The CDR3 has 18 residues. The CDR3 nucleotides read TGTGCCAGCAGTGACGCGACCTTTCTGCAAAATAGCAATCAGCCCCAGCATTTT. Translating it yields CASSDATFLQNSNQPQHF.

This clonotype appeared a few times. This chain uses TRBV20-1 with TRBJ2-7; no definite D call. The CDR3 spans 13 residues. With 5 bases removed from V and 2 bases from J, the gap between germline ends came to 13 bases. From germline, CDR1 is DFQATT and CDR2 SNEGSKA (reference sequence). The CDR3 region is CSARSGDTYEQYV. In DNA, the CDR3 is TGCAGTGCTCGGTCCGGCGATACCTACGAGCAGTACGTC.

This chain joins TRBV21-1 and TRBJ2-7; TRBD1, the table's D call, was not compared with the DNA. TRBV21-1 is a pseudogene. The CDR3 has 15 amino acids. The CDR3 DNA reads TGTGCCAGCAGCACCCGACAGGGGGCGCTTGGCGAGCAGTACTTC. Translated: CASSTRQGALGEQYF.

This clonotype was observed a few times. CDR3 bases: TGTGCCAGCAGCCAAGGGAGTGACAATGAGCAGTTCTTC. Amino acids: CASSQGSDNEQFF. The chain uses TRBV3-1 and TRBJ2-1, with D unresolved. The CDR3 has 13 residues. Trimming cost V 1 base and J 5 bases, with 6 bases left between them. The germline V gene encodes CDR1 LGHDT and CDR2 YNNKEL (reference sequence).

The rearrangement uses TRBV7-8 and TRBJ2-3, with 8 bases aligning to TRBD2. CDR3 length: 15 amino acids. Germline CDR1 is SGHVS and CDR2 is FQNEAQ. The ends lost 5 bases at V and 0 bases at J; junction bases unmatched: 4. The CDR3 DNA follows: TGTGCCAGCAGCCAAATAGCGGGGAGCACAGATACGCAGTATTTT. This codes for CASSQIAGSTDTQYF.

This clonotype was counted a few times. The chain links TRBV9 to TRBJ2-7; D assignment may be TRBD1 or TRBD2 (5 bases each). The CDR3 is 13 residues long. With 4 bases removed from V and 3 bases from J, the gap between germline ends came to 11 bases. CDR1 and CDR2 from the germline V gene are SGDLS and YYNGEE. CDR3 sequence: CASSNWDGYEQYF. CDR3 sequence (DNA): TGTGCCAGCAGCAACTGGGACGGCTACGAGCAGTACTTC.

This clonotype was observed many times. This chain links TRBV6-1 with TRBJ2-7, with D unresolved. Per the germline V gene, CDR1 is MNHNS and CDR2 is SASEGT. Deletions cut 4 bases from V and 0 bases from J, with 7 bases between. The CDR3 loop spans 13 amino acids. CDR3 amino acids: CASSGTDSYEQYV. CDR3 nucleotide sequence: TGTGCCAGCAGTGGAACAGACTCCTACGAGCAGTACGTC.

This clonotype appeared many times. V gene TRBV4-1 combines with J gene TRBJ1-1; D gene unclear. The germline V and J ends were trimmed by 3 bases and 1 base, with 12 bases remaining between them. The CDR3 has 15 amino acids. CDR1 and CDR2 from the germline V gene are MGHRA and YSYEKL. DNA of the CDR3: TGCGCCAGCAGCCAGTCGCACGGGGAGAACACTGAAGCTTTCTTT. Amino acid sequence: CASSQSHGENTEAFF.

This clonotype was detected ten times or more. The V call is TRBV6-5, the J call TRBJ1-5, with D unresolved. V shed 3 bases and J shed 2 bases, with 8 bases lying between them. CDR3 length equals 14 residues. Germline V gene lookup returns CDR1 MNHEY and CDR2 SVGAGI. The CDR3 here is CASSYAGGNQPQHF. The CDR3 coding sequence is TGTGCCAGCAGTTATGCGGGCGGCAATCAGCCCCAGCATTTT.